A single sample gave rise to the 29 T cell receptor beta chains below, sequenced in a study of blood T cell repertoires in COVID-19 (dated by TCRdb to about 2020). Library construction relied on the immunoSEQ multiplex PCR assay. TCRdb took over this immuneACCESS table, retaining in-frame rearrangements with V and J assigned. Such tables are incomplete; in checked studies, under half of the missing clones stem from an unresolved V gene, and the remainder is unexplained. This sample is represented by a few hundred thousand clones; around nine tenths of them were singletons. Less than 8.5% of the sample lies in the top ten. The specimen was peripheral blood. These receptors were obtained from a woman aged 70-85 years with active or convalescent COVID-19.

This chain links TRBV6-2 or TRBV6-3 with TRBJ1-2; 7 bases agree with TRBD1. The CDR3 covers 13 residues. The V segment lost 5 bases and the J segment 10 bases; nucleotides outside the gene matches: 10. The germline V gene has CDR1 MNHEY and CDR2 SVGEGT. This CDR3 is CASSHTKGAHYTF. The CDR3 coding sequence is TGTGCCAGCAGTCACACAAAGGGGGCCCACTACACCTTC.

This clone appeared a single time. The chain employs TRBV5-6 and TRBJ1-2; D possibly corresponds to TRBD1 (5 bases). Trimming removed 4 bases from V and 2 bases from J, with 12 bases in between. Per the germline V gene, CDR1 is SGHDT and CDR2 is YYEEEE. This CDR3 is built from 14 residues. This chain's CDR3 is CASSRQNQNYGYTF. For the CDR3, the DNA is TGTGCCAGCAGCCGACAGAACCAGAACTATGGCTACACCTTC.

This clone was observed a few times. The V call is TRBV7-8, the J call TRBJ1-5, with TRBD1 identical over 8 bases. In germline, CDR1 is SGHVS, CDR2 FQNEAQ. This CDR3 has 15 residues. Germline trimming cut 3 bases from V and 5 bases from J; bases unmatched to any gene: 6. CDR3 in DNA: TGTGCCAGCAGCTTCGGACAGGGCCCACATCAGCCCCAGCATTTT. Amino acid sequence: CASSFGQGPHQPQHF.

V usage is TRBV4-2 and J usage is TRBJ2-5; D perhaps matches TRBD1 (6 bases). V was clipped by 4 bases and J by 1 base, with 10 bases between them. This CDR3 comprises 14 residues. Germline CDR1 and CDR2: LGHNA and YNFKEQ. The CDR3 DNA follows: TGTGCCAGCAGCCCGACAGGATCCCAAGAGACCCAGTACTTC. Amino acid sequence: CASSPTGSQETQYF.

V gene TRBV7-9 combines with J gene TRBJ2-5; possibly TRBD2 for D (7 bases). The germline gives CDR1 SEHNR, CDR2 FQNEAQ (reference sequence). This CDR3 contains 16 residues. V gave up 2 bases and J gave up 7 bases, with 20 bases separating them. CDR3 region: CASSLSSPIGGATQYF. CDR3 DNA sequence: TGTGCCAGCAGCTTATCTAGCCCCATAGGGGGGGCGACCCAGTACTTC.

The chain has TRBV11-2 and TRBJ1-4; maybe TRBD1 (5 bases). The V gene's germline CDR1 is SGHAT and CDR2 FQNNGV. This CDR3 is built from 14 residues. V lost 1 base and J lost 8, with 11 bases in between. CDR3 amino acids: CASSLGVKGEKLFF. Written as DNA, the CDR3 is TGTGCCAGCAGCTTAGGGGTCAAGGGGGAAAAACTGTTTTTT. Filled out from reference TRBV11-2 and TRBJ1-4, the complete variable domain reads EAGVAQSPRYKIIEKRQSVAFWCNPISGHATLYWYQQILGQGPKLLIQFQNNGVVDDSQLPKDRFSAERLKGVDSTLKIQPAKLEDSAVYLCASSLGVKGEKLFFGSGTQLSVL.

The chain recombines TRBV7-6 with TRBJ1-1; TRBD1 matches 7 bases. Trimming cost V 5 bases and J 1 base; bases outside gene matches: 4. The CDR3 has 14 amino acids. CDR1 is SGHVS, CDR2 FNYEAQ, per germline. Here the CDR3 DNA reads TGTGCCAGCAGCCGCAGGACAGGGAACACTGAAGCTTTCTTT. Its translation: CASSRRTGNTEAFF.

This clone was detected a few times. J is TRBJ1-2 and V is TRBV6-4, with 7 bases lining up with TRBD1. The CDR3 length is 13 residues. The V and J ends lost 6 bases and 4 bases, in that order; junction bases with no gene match: 5. Per the germline V gene, CDR1 is MRHNA and CDR2 is SNTAGT. DNA for the CDR3: TGTGCCAGCAGGGGTTGGGACAGCTATGGCTACACCTTC. Its protein is CASRGWDSYGYTF.

There are a few counts of this clone. The rearrangement links TRBV2 to TRBJ1-3; a weak D match, TRBD1 (5 bases). The CDR3 runs to 15 residues. Germline values: CDR1 SNHLY, CDR2 FYNNEI. V was cut by 0 bases and J by 2 bases, with 8 bases left in between. CDR3 region: CASSEAAGPGNTIYF. CDR3 DNA sequence: TGTGCCAGCAGTGAAGCGGCGGGACCTGGAAACACCATATATTTT.

The chain carries TRBV6-5 and TRBJ2-2, with TRBD1 as a possible D gene (6 bases). Germline CDR1 MNHEY, CDR2 SVGAGI. The CDR3 sequence is 12 residues long. V was cut by 8 bases and J by 5 bases, with 9 bases left in between. The CDR3 region is CASDRKTGELFF. CDR3 coding DNA: TGTGCCAGCGACAGGAAAACCGGGGAGCTGTTTTTT.

The chain combines TRBV24-1 with TRBJ2-1; D not certain. The CDR3 runs to 17 residues. From germline, CDR1 is KGHDR and CDR2 SFDVKD. V lost 0 bases, J lost 5 bases, and 16 bases lay in between. The CDR3 protein is CATSDLQTTGQHNEQFF. Here the CDR3 DNA reads TGTGCCACCAGTGATTTGCAGACCACGGGTCAGCACAATGAGCAGTTCTTC.

The chain joins TRBV4-3 to TRBJ1-6; perhaps TRBD1 as D (6 bases). This CDR3 has 13 residues. Per the germline V gene, CDR1 is LGHNA and CDR2 is YSLEER. The V end lost 0 bases, the J end lost 17 bases, and 14 bases lay between the germline ends. CDR3 protein: CASSQDSRGAIHF. The CDR3 region has the DNA TGCGCCAGCAGCCAAGATAGTCGGGGGGCCATCCACTTT.

This chain uses TRBV9 with TRBJ1-2; D is perhaps TRBD1 (6 bases). Germline lookup yields CDR1 SGDLS and CDR2 YYNGEE. The CDR3 runs to 15 residues. V was trimmed by 4 bases and J by 0 bases, leaving 13 bases between them. CDR3 in DNA: TGTGCCAGCAGCCCCTGGACAGACCCTAACTATGGCTACACCTTC. It is translated as CASSPWTDPNYGYTF.

V and J are TRBV18 and TRBJ1-1; D remains ambiguous. The CDR3 is made up of 16 amino acids. Germline CDR1 is KGHSH and CDR2 is LQKENI. V was pared by 3 bases and J by 5 bases, with 19 bases between. CDR3 amino acids: CASSPERVELGTEAFF. DNA of the CDR3: TGTGCCAGCTCACCGGAGAGGGTTGAATTAGGGACTGAAGCTTTCTTT.

The chain joins TRBV11-2 to TRBJ1-5, with D possibly TRBD1 on 5 matching bases. The CDR3 is 19 residues long. Trimming removed 0 bases from V and 12 bases from J, with 30 bases in between. Germline assignment: CDR1 SGHAT and CDR2 FQNNGV. This CDR3 is CASSLEPLAGQASKGLQHF. The CDR3 region has the DNA TGTGCCAGCAGCTTAGAGCCCCTTGCTGGGCAGGCTAGTAAGGGACTCCAGCATTTT.

This clone has just a few counts. V is TRBV2 and J is TRBJ1-6; a possible D gene is TRBD1 (6 bases). Germline V gives CDR1 SNHLY, CDR2 FYNNEI. Trimming took off 6 bases at V and 6 bases at J, with 12 bases between the two ends. This CDR3 is 14 amino acids long. Here the CDR3 reads CASSEQGFNSPLHF. The CDR3 DNA reads as TGTGCCAGCAGCGAACAGGGTTTTAATTCACCCCTCCACTTT.

The chain links TRBV9 to TRBJ1-5, with D unresolved. This CDR3 spans 14 amino acids. Trimming removed 4 bases from V and 1 base from J, with 9 bases in between. Germline CDR1 is SGDLS and CDR2 is YYNGEE. In DNA, the CDR3 is TGTGCCAGCAGCCCCCGTATGAGCAATCAGCCCCAGCATTTT. Amino acid sequence: CASSPRMSNQPQHF.

The chain joins TRBV19 to TRBJ1-2; D might be TRBD1 (6 bases). CDR3 length: 15 amino acids. Looked up from germline, CDR1 is LNHDA and CDR2 is SQIVND (reference sequence). The V end lost 3 bases, the J end lost 3 bases, and 14 bases lay between the germline ends. The CDR3 here is CASSILRQDHYGYTF. CDR3 nucleotide sequence: TGTGCCAGTAGTATCTTGAGACAGGATCACTATGGCTACACCTTC. The complete variable domain, with remaining parts taken from reference TRBV19 and TRBJ1-2, reads DGGITQSPKYLFRKEGQNVTLSCEQNLNHDAMYWYRQDPGQGLRLIYYSQIVNDFQKGDIAEGYSVSREKKESFPLTVTSAQKNPTAFYLCASSILRQDHYGYTFGSGTRLTVV.

V is TRBV4-3 and J is TRBJ2-1; maybe TRBD2 (6 bases). The germline gives CDR1 LGHNA, CDR2 YSLEER. V gave up 0 bases and J gave up 8 bases, with 11 bases separating them. The CDR3 consists of 14 residues. As DNA, the CDR3 is TGCGCCAGCAGCCAAGATCGGGGGATGGATGAGCAGTTCTTC. Its protein is CASSQDRGMDEQFF.

V gene TRBV11-3 combines with J gene TRBJ2-6; D perhaps matches TRBD1 (7 bases). V dropped 6 bases and J dropped 1 base, with 13 bases sitting between them. Germline CDR1 and CDR2: SGHNT and YENEEA. The CDR3 is 16 amino acids. Here the CDR3 reads CASSQGGWSGANVLTF. Written as DNA, the CDR3 is TGTGCCAGCAGTCAGGGGGGTTGGTCTGGGGCCAACGTCCTGACTTTC.

In its sample, this clone was seen once. The rearrangement uses TRBV11-2 and TRBJ2-5, with 14 bases identical to TRBD2. CDR3 length: 17 amino acids. Trimming took 5 bases from V and 3 from J; bases not matched to a gene: 8. CDR1 SGHAT and CDR2 FQNNGV come from the germline V gene. For the CDR3, the DNA is TGTGCCAGCAGCCCAAACAGACTAGCGGGGGGGAAAGAGACCCAGTACTTC. Translation gives CASSPNRLAGGKETQYF. The whole variable domain, remainder taken from reference TRBV11-2 and TRBJ2-5, is EAGVAQSPRYKIIEKRQSVAFWCNPISGHATLYWYQQILGQGPKLLIQFQNNGVVDDSQLPKDRFSAERLKGVDSTLKIQPAKLEDSAVYLCASSPNRLAGGKETQYFGPGTRLLVL.

On this clone: This specimen includes other DNA sequences encoding the same CDR3. This chain links TRBV6-5 with TRBJ1-2; perhaps TRBD1 as D (6 bases). Germline CDR1 is MNHEY and CDR2 is SVGAGI. With 6 bases removed from V and 8 bases from J, the gap between germline ends came to 7 bases. CDR3 length equals 10 residues. The CDR3 protein is CASSDRGYTF. CDR3 nucleotide sequence: TGTGCCAGCAGCGACAGGGGCTACACCTTC.

The rearrangement links TRBV2 to TRBJ1-3, with D possibly TRBD1 on 6 matching bases. Germline assignment: CDR1 SNHLY and CDR2 FYNNEI. The CDR3 has 19 residues. Trimming removed 4 bases from V and 0 bases from J, with 22 bases in between. As DNA, the CDR3 is TGTGCCAGCAGTGCCTATGGACAGAAATCCTCAAGCTCTGGAAACACCATATATTTT. Protein product: CASSAYGQKSSSSGNTIYF.

The chain links TRBV9 to TRBJ2-7; perhaps TRBD1 as D (5 bases). This CDR3 is built from 14 residues. Trimming removed 4 bases at V and 0 bases at J, with 11 bases between. CDR1 is SGDLS, CDR2 YYNGEE, per germline. CDR3: CASSPQGISYEQYF. The CDR3 DNA is TGTGCCAGCAGCCCCCAGGGAATCTCCTACGAGCAGTACTTC. Variable domain in full (rest from reference TRBV9 and TRBJ2-7): DSGVTQTPKHLITATGQRVTLRCSPRSGDLSVYWYQQSLDQGLQFLIQYYNGEERAKGNILERFSAQQFPDLHSELNLSSLELGDSALYFCASSPQGISYEQYFGPGTRLTVT.

The J gene is TRBJ2-1, the V gene TRBV7-2; no clear D gene. Trimming stripped 3 bases from V and 8 bases from J, with 17 bases between. This CDR3 has 15 residues. Germline V CDR1 and CDR2: SGHTA, FQGNSA. CDR3 residues: CASSFPKTISHEQFF. In DNA, the CDR3 is TGTGCCAGCAGCTTCCCAAAAACAATATCCCATGAGCAGTTCTTC.

J is TRBJ1-2 and V is TRBV3-1 (or the pseudogene TRBV3-2); no firm D call. Trimming took off 6 bases at V and 7 bases at J, with 21 bases between the two ends. Germline V CDR1 and CDR2: LGHDT, YNNKEL (reference sequence). There are 15 residues in the CDR3. CDR3 nucleotides: TGTGCCAGCAGTTCAACCGGGTCGTGGTTGGGTGGCTACACCTTC. Its translation is CASSSTGSWLGGYTF.

This clone was observed a few times. V gene TRBV24-1 combines with J gene TRBJ2-2, with D maybe TRBD1 (6 bases). Germline V CDR1 and CDR2: KGHDR, SFDVKD. The CDR3 is 15 residues long. V lost 4 bases and J 6 bases, leaving 14 bases between the germline ends. Here the CDR3 reads CATSESGQISGELFF. Written as DNA, the CDR3 is TGTGCCACCAGTGAGTCCGGACAGATCTCCGGGGAGCTGTTTTTT.

The J gene is TRBJ1-3, the V gene TRBV3-1 (or the pseudogene TRBV3-2); TRBD1 matches at 9 bases. Germline CDR1 is LGHDT and CDR2 is YNNKEL (reference sequence). The CDR3 spans 17 residues. V lost 3 bases to trimming and J lost 0 bases; unmatched junction nucleotides: 6. The CDR3: CASSHGTGTSSGNTIYF. DNA of the CDR3: TGTGCCAGCAGCCATGGGACAGGGACAAGCTCTGGAAACACCATATATTTT.

The chain has TRBV6-5 and TRBJ2-2; possibly TRBD2 for D (6 bases). The CDR3 has 14 amino acids. Germline loops: CDR1 MNHEY, CDR2 SVGAGI. V was cut by 8 bases and J by 0 bases, with 10 bases left in between. CDR3 nucleotide sequence: TGTGCCAGCGGGGGGTTATCGAACACCGGGGAGCTGTTTTTT. This codes for CASGGLSNTGELFF.